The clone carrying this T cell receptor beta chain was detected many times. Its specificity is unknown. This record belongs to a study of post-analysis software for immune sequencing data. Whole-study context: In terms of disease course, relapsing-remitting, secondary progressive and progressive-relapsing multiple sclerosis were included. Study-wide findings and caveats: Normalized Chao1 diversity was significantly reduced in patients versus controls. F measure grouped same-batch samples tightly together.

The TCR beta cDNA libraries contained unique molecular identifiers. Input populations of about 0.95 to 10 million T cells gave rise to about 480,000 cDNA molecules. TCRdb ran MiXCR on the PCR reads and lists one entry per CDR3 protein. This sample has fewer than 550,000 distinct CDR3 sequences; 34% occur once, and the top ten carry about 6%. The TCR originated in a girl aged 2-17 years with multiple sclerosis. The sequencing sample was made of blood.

The CDR3 nucleotides are TGCACCCTGAGCGGGGGAGGAGAGACCCAGTACTTC. This translates into CTLSGGGETQYF. This sequence joins TRBV20-1 and TRBJ2-5, with 8 nucleotides matching TRBD2. The germline V gene has CDR1 DFQATT and CDR2 SNEGSKA (reference sequence). The CDR3 is 12 amino acids.